The entry below gives a single T cell receptor beta chain sequence along with its context. The data stem from a study of blood T cell repertoires in COVID-19. Across the study: Samples of COVID-19 (acute and convalescent) were obtained from the United States, Italy and Spain. Sources were T cells, B-cell-depleted T cells, or PBMCs; the material itself was cDNA or gDNA.

Seattle's enrolled individuals joined amid active infection and were then monitored longitudinally. In the original analysis: Amplification of reference gene primers was used by the study to estimate nucleated cell counts. Using immunoSEQ multiplex PCR, the repertoire was profiled, and TCRdb retains in-frame clones only, with some absent. D and trimming were read from the DNA, whereas the V and J calls and clone size are those reported in that table. This sample has under 200,000 clones; around 81% occur once, and the top ten carry around 1%. The receptor's source is a man between 60 and 70 years old with COVID-19, enrolled during active disease. Sequencing was carried out using peripheral blood.

This CDR3 is CASGTDNSPLHF. As DNA, the CDR3 is TGTGCCTCCGGGACAGATAATTCACCCCTCCACTTT. The rearrangement uses TRBV30 and TRBJ1-6, with 7 bases aligning to TRBD1. Germline V CDR1 and CDR2: GTSNPN, SVGIG (reference sequence). This CDR3 is 12 amino acids long. Trimming took 7 bases from V and 5 from J; bases not matched to a gene: 2.